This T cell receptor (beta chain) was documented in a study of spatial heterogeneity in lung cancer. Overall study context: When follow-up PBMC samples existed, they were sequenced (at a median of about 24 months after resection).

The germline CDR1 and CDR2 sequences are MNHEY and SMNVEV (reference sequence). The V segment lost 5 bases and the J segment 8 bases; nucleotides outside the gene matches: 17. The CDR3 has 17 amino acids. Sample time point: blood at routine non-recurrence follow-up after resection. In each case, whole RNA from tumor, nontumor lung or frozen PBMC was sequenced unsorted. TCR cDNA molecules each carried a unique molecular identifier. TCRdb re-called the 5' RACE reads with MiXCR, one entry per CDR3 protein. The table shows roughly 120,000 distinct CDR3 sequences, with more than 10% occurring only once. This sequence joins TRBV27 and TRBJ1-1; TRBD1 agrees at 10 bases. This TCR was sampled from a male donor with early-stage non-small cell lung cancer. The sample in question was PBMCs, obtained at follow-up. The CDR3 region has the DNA TGTGCCAGCAGTGCGTGGACAGGGGGTGTGATTAGGGAAGAAGCTTTCTTT. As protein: CASSAWTGGVIREEAFF.